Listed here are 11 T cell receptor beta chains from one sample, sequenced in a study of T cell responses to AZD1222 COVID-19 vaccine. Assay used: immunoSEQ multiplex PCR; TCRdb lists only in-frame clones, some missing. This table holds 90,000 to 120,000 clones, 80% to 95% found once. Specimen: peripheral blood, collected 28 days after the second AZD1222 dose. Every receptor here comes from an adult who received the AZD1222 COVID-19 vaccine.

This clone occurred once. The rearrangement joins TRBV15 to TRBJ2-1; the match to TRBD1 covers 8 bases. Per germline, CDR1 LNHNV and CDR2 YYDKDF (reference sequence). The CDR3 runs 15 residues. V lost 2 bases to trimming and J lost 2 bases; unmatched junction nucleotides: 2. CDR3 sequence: CATSRPGGPYNEQFF. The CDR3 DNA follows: TGTGCCACCAGCAGACCAGGGGGCCCCTACAATGAGCAGTTCTTC.

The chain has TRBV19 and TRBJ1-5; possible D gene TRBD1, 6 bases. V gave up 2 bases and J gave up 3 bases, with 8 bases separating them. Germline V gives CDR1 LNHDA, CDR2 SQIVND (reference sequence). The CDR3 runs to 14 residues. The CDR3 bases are TGTGCCAGTAGTATACGGACAGTCAATCAGCCCCAGCATTTT. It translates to CASSIRTVNQPQHF.

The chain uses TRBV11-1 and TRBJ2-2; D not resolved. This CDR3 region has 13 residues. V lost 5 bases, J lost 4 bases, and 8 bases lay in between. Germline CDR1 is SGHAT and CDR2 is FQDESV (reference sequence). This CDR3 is CASSPERTGELFF. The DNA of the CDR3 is TGTGCCAGCAGCCCCGAACGCACCGGGGAGCTGTTTTTT.

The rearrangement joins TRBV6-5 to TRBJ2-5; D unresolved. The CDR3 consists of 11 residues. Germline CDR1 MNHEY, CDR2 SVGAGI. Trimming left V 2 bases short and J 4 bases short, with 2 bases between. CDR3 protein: CASSYGETQYF. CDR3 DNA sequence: TGTGCCAGCAGTTACGGAGAGACCCAGTACTTC.

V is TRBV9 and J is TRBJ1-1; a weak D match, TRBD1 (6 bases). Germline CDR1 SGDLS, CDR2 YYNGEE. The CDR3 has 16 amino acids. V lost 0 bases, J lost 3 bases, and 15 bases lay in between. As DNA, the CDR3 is TGTGCCAGCAGCGTAGCTTTAACAGGGAGGGACACTGAAGCTTTCTTT. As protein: CASSVALTGRDTEAFF.

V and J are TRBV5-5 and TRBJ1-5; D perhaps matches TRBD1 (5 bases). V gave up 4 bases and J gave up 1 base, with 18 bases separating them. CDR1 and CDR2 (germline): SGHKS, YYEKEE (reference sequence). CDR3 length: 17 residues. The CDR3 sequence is CASSPGGSGFSNQPQHF. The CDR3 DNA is TGTGCCAGCAGCCCGGGGGGTTCGGGTTTCAGCAATCAGCCCCAGCATTTT.

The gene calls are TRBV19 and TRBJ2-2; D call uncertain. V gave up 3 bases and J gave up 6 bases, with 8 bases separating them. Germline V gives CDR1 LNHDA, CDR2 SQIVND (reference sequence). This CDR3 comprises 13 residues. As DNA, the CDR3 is TGTGCCAGTAGTATCTTAATAGCCGGGGAGCTGTTTTTT. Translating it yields CASSILIAGELFF.

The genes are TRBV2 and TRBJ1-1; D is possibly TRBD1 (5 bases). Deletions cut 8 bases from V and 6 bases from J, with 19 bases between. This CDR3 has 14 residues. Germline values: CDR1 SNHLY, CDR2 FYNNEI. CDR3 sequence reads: CASGAGDLLAEAFF. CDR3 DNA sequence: TGTGCCAGCGGGGCGGGGGACCTCTTAGCTGAAGCTTTCTTT.

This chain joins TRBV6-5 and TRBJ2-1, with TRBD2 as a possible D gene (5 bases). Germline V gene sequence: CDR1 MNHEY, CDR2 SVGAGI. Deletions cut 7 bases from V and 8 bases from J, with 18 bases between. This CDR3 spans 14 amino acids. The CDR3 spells CASNSARAAYEQFF. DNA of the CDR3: TGTGCCAGCAACTCAGCGCGGGCTGCGTATGAGCAGTTCTTC.

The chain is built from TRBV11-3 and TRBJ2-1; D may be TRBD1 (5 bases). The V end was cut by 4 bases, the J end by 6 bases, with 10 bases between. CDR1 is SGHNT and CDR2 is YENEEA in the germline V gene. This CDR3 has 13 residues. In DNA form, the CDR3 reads TGTGCCAGCAGCTGGATTACAGGCAATGAGCAGTTCTTC. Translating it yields CASSWITGNEQFF. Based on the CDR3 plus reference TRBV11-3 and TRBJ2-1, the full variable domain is EAGVVQSPRYKIIEKKQPVAFWCNPISGHNTLYWYLQNLGQGPELLIRYENEEAVDDSQLPKDRFSAERLKGVDSTLKIQPAELGDSAVYLCASSWITGNEQFFGPGTRLTVL.

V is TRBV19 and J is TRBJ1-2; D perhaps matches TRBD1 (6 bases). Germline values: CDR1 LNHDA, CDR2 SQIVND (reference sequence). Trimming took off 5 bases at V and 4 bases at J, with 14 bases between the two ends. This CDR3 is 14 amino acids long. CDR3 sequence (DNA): TGTGCCAGTAGTCCACGACAGGAGCGCTATGGCTACACCTTC. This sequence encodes CASSPRQERYGYTF. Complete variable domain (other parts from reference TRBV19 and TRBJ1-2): DGGITQSPKYLFRKEGQNVTLSCEQNLNHDAMYWYRQDPGQGLRLIYYSQIVNDFQKGDIAEGYSVSREKKESFPLTVTSAQKNPTAFYLCASSPRQERYGYTFGSGTRLTVV.